The rows below give T cell receptor beta chains drawn from one sample of a study of shared clonotypes between healthy human individuals. Sequenced by immunoSEQ multiplex PCR; TCRdb stores in-frame clones only, minus some. Altogether around 1.9 million clones are present, about 94% being singletons, with the ten largest covering about 1.6%. The specimen was naive CD8+ T cells from PBMCs. These receptors were collected from a man aged 18 to 29 in good health. Some clones in this sample may be carry-over from other donors' samples. The CDR3 runs from the conserved cysteine through the conserved F or W. D genes are given only for firm matches. Some rows mark clone size as missing; the rest say once, few, many or name a class of expanded clone.

abundance,j_gene,v_gene,d_gene,CDR3aa,CDR3nt
-,TRBJ1-1,TRBV6-6,-,CASSYSKGNTEAFF,TGTGCCAGCAGTTACTCGAAAGGGAACACTGAAGCTTTCTTT
once,TRBJ2-2,TRBV9,TRBD2,CASSDDTSGRVQGLNTGELFF,TGTGCCAGCAGCGACGACACTAGCGGGAGGGTCCAGGGCCTGAACACCGGGGAGCTGTTTTTT
-,TRBJ2-5,TRBV27,-,CASSLSGLFPREETQYF,TGTGCCAGCAGTTTATCGGGATTATTCCCCAGGGAAGAGACCCAGTACTTC
-,TRBJ1-6,TRBV7-2,-,CASYGDVNSPLHF,TGTGCCTCGTATGGAGATGTCAATTCACCCCTCCACTTT
-,TRBJ2-3,TRBV14,-,CASSQDVGPDTQYF,TGTGCCAGCAGCCAAGATGTGGGGCCAGATACGCAGTATTTT
-,TRBJ1-1,TRBV19,-,CASSTLGRNTEAFF,TGTGCCAGTAGTACCCTGGGCAGGAACACTGAAGCTTTCTTT
once,TRBJ1-4,TRBV7-9,-,CASSLLQTDPNEKLFF,TGTGCCAGCAGCTTACTTCAGACGGACCCTAATGAAAAACTGTTTTTT
once,TRBJ2-7,TRBV28,-,CASKWEWSSYEQYF,TGTGCCAGCAAATGGGAATGGAGCTCCTACGAGCAGTACTTC
-,TRBJ2-5,TRBV5-1,TRBD2,CASSLGLTETQYF,TGCGCCAGCAGCCTGGGACTAACGGAGACCCAGTACTTC
once,TRBJ2-2,TRBV9,TRBD2,CASSVDTSGSAGELFF,TGTGCCAGCAGCGTAGATACTAGCGGGAGTGCCGGGGAGCTGTTTTTT
-,TRBJ2-7,TRBV27,-,CASSLGPRGTREQYF,TGTGCCAGCAGTTTAGGGCCGAGAGGGACGCGCGAGCAGTACTTC
-,TRBJ2-3,TRBV4-1,TRBD2,CASSQELAGVSWYTQYF,TGCGCCAGCAGCCAAGAACTAGCGGGAGTCTCGTGGTATACGCAGTATTTT
-,TRBJ2-7,TRBV7-8,TRBD1,CASSLGGTDSYF,TGTGCCAGCAGCTTAGGAGGGACAGACAGCTACTTC
-,TRBJ1-1,TRBV5-1,-,CASQRIHENPSGPEAFF,TGCGCCAGCCAGAGGATACATGAAAATCCATCGGGCCCTGAAGCTTTCTTT
-,TRBJ2-7,TRBV29-1,-,CSVEAPRESYSYEQYF,TGCAGCGTTGAAGCCCCGCGGGAATCCTACTCCTACGAGCAGTACTTC
few,TRBJ1-4,TRBV30,-,CAWKSLGTHEKLFF,TGTGCCTGGAAAAGTCTGGGAACCCATGAAAAACTGTTTTTT
-,TRBJ2-1,TRBV11-2,-,CASSSTLQVF,TGTGCCAGCAGCTCTACTCTCCAGGTCTTC
-,TRBJ1-3,TRBV7-9,-,CASSPMNSGNTIYF,TGTGCCAGCAGCCCAATGAACTCTGGAAACACCATATATTTT
-,TRBJ2-1,TRBV2,-,CASRGRDGLYNEQFF,TGTGCCAGCCGGGGCCGGGACGGGCTATACAATGAGCAGTTCTTC
-,TRBJ2-7,TRBV5-1,-,CASSLETGHRTYEQYF,TGCGCCAGCAGCTTGGAAACAGGACACAGAACCTACGAGCAGTACTTC
-,TRBJ2-2,TRBV29-1,-,CSAMGANTGELFF,TGCAGCGCGATGGGGGCTAACACCGGGGAGCTGTTTTTT
once,TRBJ2-1,TRBV7-1,TRBD2,CASSSPLGGPSREALSGSYNEQFF,TGTGCCAGCAGCTCACCGCTCGGGGGTCCTTCCCGGGAGGCCCTATCAGGCTCCTACAATGAGCAGTTCTTC
-,TRBJ2-5,TRBV9,-,CASSVGGTEETQYF,TGTGCCAGCAGCGTAGGGGGTACAGAAGAGACCCAGTACTTC
-,TRBJ2-1,TRBV5-1,TRBD1,CASRATGSNEQFF,TGCGCCAGCAGGGCGACAGGGAGCAATGAGCAGTTCTTC
-,TRBJ2-7,TRBV6-1,TRBD1,CASSHTTGDYEQYF,TGTGCCAGCAGTCATACAACAGGGGACTACGAGCAGTACTTC
-,TRBJ2-3,TRBV5-4,TRBD2,CASSLTASGLTDTQYF,TGTGCCAGCAGCTTGACGGCTAGCGGACTCACAGATACGCAGTATTTT
-,TRBJ2-1,TRBV7-2,-,CASTQYAVKEQFF,TGTGCCAGCACCCAATACGCTGTCAAGGAGCAGTTCTTC
-,TRBJ1-1,TRBV9,-,CASSVVPAGEEAFF,TGTGCCAGCAGCGTAGTCCCGGCCGGTGAGGAAGCTTTCTTT
-,TRBJ1-5,TRBV27,TRBD1,CASSLNRGNSNQPQHF,TGTGCCAGCAGTCTAAACAGGGGAAATAGCAATCAGCCCCAGCATTTT
-,TRBJ1-6,TRBV4-1,TRBD1,CASSQVGQGDSPLHF,TGCGCCAGCAGCCAAGTCGGACAGGGGGATTCACCCCTCCACTTT
once,TRBJ2-5,TRBV9,-,CASSGGGGQETQYF,TGTGCCAGCAGCGGAGGTGGGGGGCAAGAGACCCAGTACTTC
-,TRBJ1-1,TRBV11-2,-,CASSTRALGAFF,TGTGCCAGCAGCACCAGGGCTTTGGGTGCTTTCTTT
-,TRBJ1-4,TRBV5-1,TRBD1,CASSLGLDRVSTNEKLFF,TGCGCCAGCAGCTTGGGATTGGACAGGGTTTCAACTAATGAAAAACTGTTTTTT
-,TRBJ1-5,TRBV27,-,CASSVGGGGQPQHF,TGTGCCAGCAGTGTTGGGGGAGGAGGTCAGCCCCAGCATTTT
-,TRBJ1-1,TRBV10-3,TRBD1,CAISDRGLEAFF,TGTGCCATCAGTGACAGGGGGCTCGAAGCTTTCTTT
-,TRBJ2-5,TRBV5-4,-,CASSLRWKETQYF,TGTGCCAGCAGCTTAAGATGGAAAGAGACCCAGTACTTC
few,TRBJ1-1,TRBV6-1,-,CASSEVLTNTEAFF,TGTGCCAGCAGTGAAGTTCTGACGAACACTGAAGCTTTCTTT
-,TRBJ2-5,TRBV4-1,-,CASSQGRKQETQYF,TGCGCCAGCAGCCAGGGGCGGAAACAAGAGACCCAGTACTTC
-,TRBJ2-7,TRBV19,-,CASSAGRRGEQYF,TGTGCCAGTAGTGCCGGACGGCGGGGTGAGCAGTACTTC
once,TRBJ1-1,TRBV9,-,CASSVQGNLDTEAFF,TGTGCCAGCAGCGTTCAGGGGAATTTGGACACTGAAGCTTTCTTT
-,TRBJ2-7,TRBV6-5,-,CASSYSTQASYEQYF,TGTGCCAGCAGTTACTCGACCCAAGCCTCCTACGAGCAGTACTTC
-,TRBJ2-7,TRBV27,-,CASSLLWMSEQYF,TGTGCCAGCAGTCTATTATGGATGAGCGAGCAGTACTTC
-,TRBJ1-4,TRBV6-5,-,CASSPHLGHEKLFF,TGTGCCAGCAGCCCCCATTTGGGGCACGAAAAACTGTTTTTT
once,TRBJ2-5,TRBV9,TRBD1,CASSGGTVIETQYF,TGTGCCAGCAGCGGAGGGACAGTCATAGAGACCCAGTACTTC
-,TRBJ1-5,TRBV6-1,-,CATPGPAVGNQPQHF,TGTGCCACCCCGGGCCCCGCTGTGGGCAATCAGCCCCAGCATTTT
-,TRBJ2-2,TRBV6-9,TRBD2,CASSYPGLAGGHVSGELFF,TGTGCCAGCAGTTACCCAGGACTAGCGGGAGGTCACGTATCCGGGGAGCTGTTTTTT
-,TRBJ1-2,TRBV5-1,TRBD1,CASSPGTVYGYTF,TGCGCCAGCAGCCCAGGGACAGTCTATGGCTACACCTTC
-,TRBJ1-2,TRBV20-1,-,CSAIGEYGYTF,TGCAGTGCTATAGGAGAATATGGCTACACCTTC
-,TRBJ2-7,TRBV27,TRBD1,CASKIRGRGFDEQYF,TGTGCCAGCAAAATTAGGGGGCGCGGTTTCGACGAGCAGTACTTC
-,TRBJ2-1,TRBV6-1,-,CASQKRVSSYNEQFF,TGTGCCAGCCAAAAGCGGGTTAGCTCCTACAATGAGCAGTTCTTC
-,TRBJ2-5,TRBV29-1,TRBD2,CSVEGLAGDGTQYF,TGCAGCGTTGAGGGACTAGCGGGAGATGGGACCCAGTACTTC
-,TRBJ2-1,TRBV7-8,TRBD2,CASSFGLAGRISYNEQFF,TGTGCCAGCAGCTTCGGGCTAGCGGGCCGTATCTCCTACAATGAGCAGTTCTTC
-,TRBJ2-7,TRBV11-3,-,CASSLGSVPSYEQYF,TGTGCCAGCAGCTTAGGGTCCGTACCTTCCTACGAGCAGTACTTC
-,TRBJ1-1,TRBV7-3,-,CASSVKQGRNTEAFF,TGTGCCAGCAGCGTCAAACAGGGTCGGAACACTGAAGCTTTCTTT